The 8 T cell receptor beta chains reported below all come from one sample, sequenced in a study of CD8 T cells in ankylosing spondylitis. TCRdb independently ran MiXCR on the 5' RACE reads; one entry per CDR3 protein. This sample carries over 600,000 distinct CDR3 sequences, roughly 19% of them seen once, and the ten largest clones take under 20%. Study conclusions and caveats: Apparently characteristic of ankylosing spondylitis blood was a TCR beta motif (roughly eight highly homologous variants).

Their antigen targets remain unknown. Material for sequencing was blood, either unsorted or a sorted T cell fraction (not recorded which). The receptors were sampled from a male donor with ankylosing spondylitis.

This clonotype showed up just a few times. The chain carries TRBV7-2 and TRBJ1-1, with D possibly being TRBD1 (6 bases). Germline assignment: CDR1 SGHTA and CDR2 FQGNSA. The length of the CDR3 is 17 residues. With 0 bases removed from V and 11 bases from J, the gap between germline ends came to 25 bases. The CDR3: CASSLAPSLGTRAFAFF. The CDR3 DNA follows: TGTGCCAGCAGCTTAGCCCCCTCTCTGGGGACACGCGCCTTCGCTTTCTTT.

The rearrangement uses TRBV12-3 or TRBV12-4 and TRBJ1-5, with a possible D match to TRBD1 (6 bases). V dropped 6 bases and J dropped 6 bases, with 9 bases sitting between them. The CDR3 has 12 amino acids. The CDR3 region has the DNA TGTGCCAGCAGCTCAGGGGTTCAGCCCCAGCATTTT. It specifies CASSSGVQPQHF.

The sample holds many counts of this clonotype. The chain has TRBV20-1 and TRBJ2-3, with 7 bases fitting TRBD2. From germline, CDR1 is DFQATT and CDR2 SNEGSKA (reference sequence). V shed 3 bases, J shed 3 bases, and the junction held 12 bases outside the gene matches. The CDR3 has 16 residues. The CDR3 spells CSASGEAGEKTDTQYF. The DNA of the CDR3 is TGCAGTGCTAGCGGGGAGGCGGGAGAGAAAACAGATACGCAGTATTTT.

The chain uses TRBV7-9 and TRBJ2-5; 10 positions match TRBD2. CDR1 and CDR2 from the germline V gene are SEHNR and FQNEAQ (reference sequence). V lost 7 bases, J lost 5 bases, and 7 bases stayed unmatched. The CDR3 contains 14 residues. Here the CDR3 reads CASMSAGGTETQYF. CDR3 in DNA: TGTGCCAGCATGTCAGCGGGAGGGACGGAGACCCAGTACTTC.

This clonotype was seen ten or more times. CDR3 bases: TGTGCCATCAGAGACCGGGACAGTTCCTACGAGCAGTACTTC. Amino acid sequence: CAIRDRDSSYEQYF. The rearrangement uses TRBV10-3 and TRBJ2-7; 7 positions match TRBD1. V trimming: 6 bases; J trimming: 1 base; junction bases outside the gene matches: 6. The CDR3 has 14 residues. The germline gives CDR1 ENHRY, CDR2 SYGVKD.

The chain recombines TRBV28 with TRBJ2-7; D is uncertain. The CDR3 has 14 amino acids. V lost 6 bases and J 0 bases, leaving 12 bases between the germline ends. CDR1 MDHEN and CDR2 SYDVKM come from the germline V gene. The CDR3 nucleotides read TGTGCCAGCAGACCCCCCTACGGCTCCTACGAGCAGTACTTC. Protein sequence: CASRPPYGSYEQYF. Variable domain in full (rest from reference TRBV28 and TRBJ2-7): DVKVTQSSRYLVKRTGEKVFLECVQDMDHENMFWYRQDPGLGLRLIYFSYDVKMKEKGDIPEGYSVSREKKERFSLILESASTNQTSMYLCASRPPYGSYEQYFGPGTRLTVT.

Concerning this clonotype: At one end, the junction sequence differs from germline, possibly due to a read error. The chain links TRBV12-3 or TRBV12-4 to TRBJ2-1; 15 nucleotides align to TRBD2. The CDR3 runs to 17 residues. CDR3: CTSSPWTSGGARNEQFF. DNA of the CDR3: TGTACCAGCAGCCCCTGGACTAGCGGGGGGGCACGCAATGAGCAGTTCTTC.

This clonotype showed up just a few times. The chain combines TRBV27 with TRBJ2-2; 7 bases are shared with TRBD1. J lost 0 bases, V lost 4 bases, and 5 bases had no gene match. Germline V gene data show CDR1 as MNHEY and CDR2 as SMNVEV (reference sequence). This CDR3 comprises 16 residues. The CDR3 reads CASSSAQGSNTGELFF. The CDR3 region has the DNA TGTGCCAGCAGTTCAGCACAGGGGTCGAACACCGGGGAGCTGTTTTTT.